This TCR beta chain came from a study of cytomegalovirus exposure and HLA in healthy donors. This clone was detected once. As yet, its antigen is unknown. Study-level points and caveats: Apart from CMV serostatus, no immune exposure information was available. The authors later found TCR association rates varying by HLA locus, with DRB1 most and HLA-C fewest.

The CDR3 is 15 amino acids. Germline values: CDR1 SGHRS, CDR2 YFSETQ. The V gene end was trimmed by 2 bases and the J gene end by 8 bases; junction bases not matched to a gene: 7. In the PCR, 60 Vbeta and 13 Jbeta primers were used. Sequencing was performed with immunoSEQ multiplex PCR; in TCRdb, only in-frame clones are kept and a portion is missing. The repertoire consists of about 110,000 clones, with about 80% occurring once and the leading ten covering 7% to 9%. Sequenced: PBMCs. The rearrangement links TRBV5-1 to TRBJ2-1; TRBD2 matches 10 bases. The TCR comes from a woman in her fifties or sixties in good health and CMV-seropositive. CDR3 sequence reads: CASSFESGGGDEQFF. CDR3 nucleotides: TGCGCCAGCAGCTTTGAAAGCGGGGGGGGTGATGAGCAGTTCTTC.